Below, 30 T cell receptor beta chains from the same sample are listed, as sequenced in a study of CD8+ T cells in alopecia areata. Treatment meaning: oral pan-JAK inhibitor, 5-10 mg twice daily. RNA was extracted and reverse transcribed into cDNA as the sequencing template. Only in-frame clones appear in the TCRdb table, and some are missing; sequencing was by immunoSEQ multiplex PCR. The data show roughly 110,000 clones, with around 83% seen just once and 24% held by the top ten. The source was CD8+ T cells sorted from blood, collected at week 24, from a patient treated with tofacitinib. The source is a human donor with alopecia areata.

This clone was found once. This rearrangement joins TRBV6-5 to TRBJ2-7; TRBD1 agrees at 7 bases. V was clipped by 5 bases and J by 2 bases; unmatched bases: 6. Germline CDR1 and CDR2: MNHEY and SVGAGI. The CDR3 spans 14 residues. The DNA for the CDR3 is TGTGCCAGCAGTAGTTGGGACAGAGCCTACGAGCAGTACTTC. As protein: CASSSWDRAYEQYF.

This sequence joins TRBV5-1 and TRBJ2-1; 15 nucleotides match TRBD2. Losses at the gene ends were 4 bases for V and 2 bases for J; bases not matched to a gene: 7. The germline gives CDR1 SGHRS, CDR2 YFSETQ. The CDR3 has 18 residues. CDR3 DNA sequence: TGCGCCAGCAGCCCAACCGGGACTAGCGGGGGGCCCTACAATGAGCAGTTCTTC. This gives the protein CASSPTGTSGGPYNEQFF.

The CDR3 sequence is CASSQEGKGFSYEQYF. The CDR3 DNA follows: TGTGCCAGCAGCCAAGAGGGTAAGGGGTTCTCCTACGAGCAGTACTTC. V gene TRBV4-2 combines with J gene TRBJ2-7; possibly TRBD1 for D (5 bases). The V end lost 0 bases, the J end lost 0 bases, and 12 bases lay between the germline ends. Germline loops: CDR1 LGHNA, CDR2 YNFKEQ. The CDR3 contains 16 residues.

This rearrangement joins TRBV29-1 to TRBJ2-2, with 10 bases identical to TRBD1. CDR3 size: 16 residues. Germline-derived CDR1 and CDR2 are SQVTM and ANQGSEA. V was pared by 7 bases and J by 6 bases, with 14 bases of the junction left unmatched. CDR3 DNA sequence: TGCAGCGATAGACGAGTGGACAGGGGGTGGGCCGGGGAGCTGTTTTTT. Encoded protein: CSDRRVDRGWAGELFF.

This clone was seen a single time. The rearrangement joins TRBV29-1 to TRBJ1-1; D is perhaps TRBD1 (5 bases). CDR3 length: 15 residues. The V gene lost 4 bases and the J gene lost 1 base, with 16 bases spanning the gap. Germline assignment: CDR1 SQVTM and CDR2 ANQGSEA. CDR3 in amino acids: CSVVPYGGSNTEAFF. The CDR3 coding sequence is TGCAGCGTTGTTCCCTACGGGGGATCGAACACTGAAGCTTTCTTT.

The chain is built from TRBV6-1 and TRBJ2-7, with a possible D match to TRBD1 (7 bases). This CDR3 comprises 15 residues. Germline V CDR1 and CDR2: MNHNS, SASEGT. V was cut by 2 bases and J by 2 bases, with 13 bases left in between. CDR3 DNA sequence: TGTGCCAGCAGTGAATACGGGGGACAGACCTACGAGCAGTACTTC. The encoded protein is CASSEYGGQTYEQYF.

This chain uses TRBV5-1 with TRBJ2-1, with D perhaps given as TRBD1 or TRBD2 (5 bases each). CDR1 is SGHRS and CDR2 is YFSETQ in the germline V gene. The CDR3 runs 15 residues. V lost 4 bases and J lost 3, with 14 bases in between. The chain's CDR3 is CASSPSLGVYNEQFF. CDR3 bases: TGCGCCAGCAGCCCCAGTTTGGGGGTCTACAATGAGCAGTTCTTC.

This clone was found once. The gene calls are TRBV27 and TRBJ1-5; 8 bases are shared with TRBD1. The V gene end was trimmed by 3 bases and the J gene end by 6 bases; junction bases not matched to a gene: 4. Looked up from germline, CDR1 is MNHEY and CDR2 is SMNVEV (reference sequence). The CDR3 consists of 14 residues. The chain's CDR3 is CASSFNRGSQPQHF. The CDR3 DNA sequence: TGTGCCAGCAGTTTTAACAGGGGGTCTCAGCCCCAGCATTTT.

CDR3 sequence: CASSQDSASGAYNEQFF. The CDR3 nucleotides read TGCGCCAGCAGCCAAGATTCGGCTAGCGGTGCCTACAATGAGCAGTTCTTC. V is TRBV4-3 and J is TRBJ2-1; TRBD2 matches 7 bases. CDR3 length: 17 amino acids. The germline CDR1 and CDR2 sequences are LGHNA and YSLEER. Germline trimming cut 0 bases from V and 2 bases from J; bases unmatched to any gene: 7.

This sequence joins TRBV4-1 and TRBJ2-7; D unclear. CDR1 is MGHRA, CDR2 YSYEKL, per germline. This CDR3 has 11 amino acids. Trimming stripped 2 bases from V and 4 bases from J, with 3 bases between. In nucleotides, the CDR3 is TGCGCCAGCAGCCAATCTTACGAGCAGTACTTC. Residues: CASSQSYEQYF.

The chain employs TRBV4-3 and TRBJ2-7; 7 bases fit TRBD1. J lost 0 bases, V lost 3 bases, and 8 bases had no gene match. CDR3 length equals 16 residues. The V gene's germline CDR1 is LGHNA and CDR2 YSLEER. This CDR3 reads CASSHVPGQSSYEQYF. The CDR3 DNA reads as TGCGCCAGCAGCCACGTTCCGGGACAGAGCTCCTACGAGCAGTACTTC.

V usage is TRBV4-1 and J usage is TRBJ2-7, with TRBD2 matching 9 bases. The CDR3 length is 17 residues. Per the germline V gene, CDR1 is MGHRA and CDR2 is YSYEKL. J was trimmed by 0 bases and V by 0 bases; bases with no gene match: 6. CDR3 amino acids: CASSQEPAGGYSYEQYF. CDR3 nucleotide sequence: TGCGCCAGCAGCCAAGAACCAGCGGGGGGCTACTCCTACGAGCAGTACTTC.

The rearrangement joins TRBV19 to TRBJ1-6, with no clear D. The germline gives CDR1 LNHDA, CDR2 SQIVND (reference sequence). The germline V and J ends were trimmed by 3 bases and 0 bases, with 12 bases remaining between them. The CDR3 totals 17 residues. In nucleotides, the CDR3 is TGTGCCAGTAGTATGGTAGCATCGAGCTCCTATAATTCACCCCTCCACTTT. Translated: CASSMVASSSYNSPLHF.

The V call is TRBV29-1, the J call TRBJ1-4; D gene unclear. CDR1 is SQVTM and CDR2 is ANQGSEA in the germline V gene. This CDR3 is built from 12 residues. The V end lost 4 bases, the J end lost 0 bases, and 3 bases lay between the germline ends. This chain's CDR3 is CSVGATNEKLFF. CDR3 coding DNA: TGCAGCGTTGGTGCAACTAATGAAAAACTGTTTTTT.

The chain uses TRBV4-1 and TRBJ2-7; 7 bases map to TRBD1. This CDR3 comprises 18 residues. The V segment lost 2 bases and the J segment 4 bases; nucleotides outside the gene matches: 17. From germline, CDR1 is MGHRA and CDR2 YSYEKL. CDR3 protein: CASSQLMATGDYMYEQYF. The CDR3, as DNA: TGCGCCAGCAGCCAACTCATGGCAACAGGGGATTATATGTACGAGCAGTACTTC.

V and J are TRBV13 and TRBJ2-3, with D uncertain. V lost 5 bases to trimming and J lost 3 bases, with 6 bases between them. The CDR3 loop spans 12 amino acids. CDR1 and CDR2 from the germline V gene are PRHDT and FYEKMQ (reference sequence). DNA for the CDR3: TGTGCCAGCAGCGACGCGACAGATACGCAGTATTTT. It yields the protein CASSDATDTQYF.

This CDR3 reads CASSLRGQSYEQYF. The CDR3 DNA follows: TGTGCCAGCAGCCTCCGGGGACAGTCCTACGAGCAGTACTTC. The chain links TRBV13 to TRBJ2-7; TRBD1 matches at 7 bases. The germline CDR1 and CDR2 sequences are PRHDT and FYEKMQ (reference sequence). The ends lost 5 bases at V and 1 base at J; junction bases unmatched: 5. CDR3 length: 14 residues.

The chain's CDR3 is CASTNQGLREETQYF. Here the CDR3 DNA reads TGTGCCAGCACCAACCAGGGGCTTAGGGAAGAGACCCAGTACTTC. V usage is TRBV28 and J usage is TRBJ2-5, with D perhaps TRBD1 (6 bases). The V end was cut by 7 bases, the J end by 3 bases, with 18 bases between. Looked up from germline, CDR1 is MDHEN and CDR2 is SYDVKM. This CDR3 region has 15 residues. The full variable domain, with the rest looked up from reference TRBV28 and TRBJ2-5, is DVKVTQSSRYLVKRTGEKVFLECVQDMDHENMFWYRQDPGLGLRLIYFSYDVKMKEKGDIPEGYSVSREKKERFSLILESASTNQTSMYLCASTNQGLREETQYFGPGTRLLVL.

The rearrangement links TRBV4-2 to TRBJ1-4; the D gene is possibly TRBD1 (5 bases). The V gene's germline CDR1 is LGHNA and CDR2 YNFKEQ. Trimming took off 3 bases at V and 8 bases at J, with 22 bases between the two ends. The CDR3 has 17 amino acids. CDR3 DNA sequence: TGTGCCAGCAGCCACCCCCTTCGAGGGGATGATGAAGAAAAACTGTTTTTT. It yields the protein CASSHPLRGDDEEKLFF.

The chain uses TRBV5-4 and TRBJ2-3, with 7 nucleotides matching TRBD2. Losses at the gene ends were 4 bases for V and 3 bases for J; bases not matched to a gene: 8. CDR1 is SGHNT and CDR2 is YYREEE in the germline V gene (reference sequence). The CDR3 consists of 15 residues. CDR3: CASSPDLGGTDTQYF. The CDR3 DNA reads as TGTGCCAGCAGCCCGGATCTGGGAGGGACAGATACGCAGTATTTT.

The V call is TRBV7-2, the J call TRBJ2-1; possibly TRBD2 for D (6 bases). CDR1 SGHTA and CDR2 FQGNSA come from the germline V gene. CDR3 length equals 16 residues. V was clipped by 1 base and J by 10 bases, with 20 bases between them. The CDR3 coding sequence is TGTGCCAGCAGCTTAGTGACTAGAGCCGGGGATGGGGAGCAGTTCTTC. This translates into CASSLVTRAGDGEQFF.

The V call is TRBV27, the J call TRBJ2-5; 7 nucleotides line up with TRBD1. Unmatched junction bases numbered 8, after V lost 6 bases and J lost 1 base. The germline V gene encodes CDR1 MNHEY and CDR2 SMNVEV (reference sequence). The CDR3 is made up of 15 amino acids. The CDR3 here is CASSANPGGQETQYF. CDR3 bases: TGTGCCAGCAGCGCGAATCCAGGGGGCCAAGAGACCCAGTACTTC.

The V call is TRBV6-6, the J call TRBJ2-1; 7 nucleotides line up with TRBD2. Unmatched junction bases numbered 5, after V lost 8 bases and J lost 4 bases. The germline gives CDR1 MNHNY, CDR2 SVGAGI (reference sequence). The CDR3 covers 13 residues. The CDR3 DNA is TGTGCCAGCCTGGGCGGGGGATACAATGAGCAGTTCTTC. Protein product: CASLGGGYNEQFF.

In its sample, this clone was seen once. The DNA for the CDR3 is TGTGCCAGCAGCTTTGAGGGGGAGCAGTACTTC. Protein product: CASSFEGEQYF. This rearrangement joins TRBV7-9 to TRBJ2-7; the D gene could be TRBD1 or TRBD2 (5 bases each). The CDR3 is made up of 11 amino acids. Germline V gene data show CDR1 as SEHNR and CDR2 as FQNEAQ (reference sequence). The V gene lost 3 bases and the J gene lost 7 bases, with 7 bases spanning the gap.

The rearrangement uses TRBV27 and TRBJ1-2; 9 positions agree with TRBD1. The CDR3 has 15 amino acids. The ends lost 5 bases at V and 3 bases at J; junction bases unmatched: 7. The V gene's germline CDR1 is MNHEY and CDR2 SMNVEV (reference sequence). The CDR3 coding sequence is TGTGCCAGCAGTCTAGGGGGACAGGGACACTATGGCTACACCTTC. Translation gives CASSLGGQGHYGYTF.

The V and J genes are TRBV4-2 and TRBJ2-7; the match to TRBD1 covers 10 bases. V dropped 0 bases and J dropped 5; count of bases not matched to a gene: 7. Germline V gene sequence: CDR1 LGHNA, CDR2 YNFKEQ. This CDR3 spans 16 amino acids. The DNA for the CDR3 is TGTGCCAGCAGCCAAGAATGGGGGACAGGGGCCCACGAGCAGTACTTC. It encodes CASSQEWGTGAHEQYF.

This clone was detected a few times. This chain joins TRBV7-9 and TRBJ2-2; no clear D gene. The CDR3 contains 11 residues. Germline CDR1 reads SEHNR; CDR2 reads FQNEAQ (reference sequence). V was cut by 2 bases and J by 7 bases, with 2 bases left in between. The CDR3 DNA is TGTGCCAGCAGCTTAAGCGGGGAGCTGTTTTTT. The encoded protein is CASSLSGELFF.

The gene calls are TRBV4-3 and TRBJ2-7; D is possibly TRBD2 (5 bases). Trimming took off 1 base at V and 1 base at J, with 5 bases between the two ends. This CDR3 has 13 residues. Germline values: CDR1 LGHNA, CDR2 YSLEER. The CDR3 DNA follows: TGCGCCAGCAGCCAAGGGACTTCCTACGAGCAGTACTTC. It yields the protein CASSQGTSYEQYF.

Here the CDR3 DNA reads TGTGCCAGCAGCTCCCCGGGCTATTCCACAGATACGCAGTATTTT. Its protein product is CASSSPGYSTDTQYF. The rearrangement joins TRBV7-2 to TRBJ2-3, with D uncertain. From germline, CDR1 is SGHTA and CDR2 FQGNSA. V was pared by 4 bases and J by 2 bases, with 13 bases between. There are 15 residues in the CDR3.

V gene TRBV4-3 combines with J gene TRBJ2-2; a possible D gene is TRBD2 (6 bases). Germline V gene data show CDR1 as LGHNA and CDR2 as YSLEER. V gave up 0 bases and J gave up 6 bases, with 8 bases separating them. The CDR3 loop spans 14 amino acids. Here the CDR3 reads CASSQDSGAGELFF. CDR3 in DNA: TGCGCCAGCAGCCAAGATTCGGGGGCCGGGGAGCTGTTTTTT.